The entry below gives a single TCR beta chain sequence along with its context. Here immunoSEQ multiplex PCR was the method, and the copy in TCRdb shows in-frame clones only, minus some. The sample lists roughly 250,000 clones, approximately 80% occurring once. These data originate in a study of blood T cell repertoires in COVID-19. About the study: The samples span acute and convalescent COVID-19 from the United States, Italy and Spain.

CDR3 length: 13 residues. CDR1 and CDR2 from the germline V gene are SGHRS and YFSETQ. Trimming cost V 3 bases and J 3 bases, with 7 bases left between them. Sequencing used peripheral blood. V gene TRBV5-1 combines with J gene TRBJ2-1, with D tentatively TRBD1 (5 bases). The TCR originated in a middle-aged woman with active or convalescent COVID-19. DNA for the CDR3: TGCGCCAGCAGCTCCGACAGCTACAATGAGCAGTTCTTC. Translated: CASSSDSYNEQFF. The full variable domain, rest sourced from reference TRBV5-1 and TRBJ2-1, is KAGVTQTPRYLIKTRGQQVTLSCSPISGHRSVSWYQQTPGQGLQFLFEYFSETQRNKGNFPGRFSGRQFSNSRSEMNVSTLELGDSALYLCASSSDSYNEQFFGPGTRLTVL.